The entry below describes one T cell receptor beta chain. Its cognate antigen is unknown. These data originate in a study of CXCR3-negative and CXCR3-positive naive CD8 T cells. The wider study: Summed over all libraries, TRB reads came to 110 million to 150 million, with about 1.5 +/- 0.3 million per library.

Per the germline V gene, CDR1 is MDHEN and CDR2 is SYDVKM. This CDR3 comprises 14 residues. Study-wide points: Comparably high diversity was seen in both naive subsets, and much lower diversity in memory CD8+ cells. Higher TRB CDR3 hydrophobicity marked CXCR3-positive naive cells relative to CXCR3-negative naive cells.

Approximately 300,000 cells per CD8+ T cell subset were flow-sorted in triplicate. It was by 5' RACE with UMI labels that the TRB cDNA libraries were prepared. TCRdb reprocessed the 5' RACE reads, with one entry per CDR3 protein and no DNA. The sample holds about 130,000 distinct CDR3 sequences. The TCR sequence derives from a human donor in good health. Some clones in this sample may be carry-over from other donors' samples. The chain links TRBV28 to TRBJ2-2; TCRdb's D call, TRBD1, is unchecked because there is no DNA. Material: naive CXCR3+ CD8+ T cells from blood. Subset here: CD45RO-CCR7+CD27+CD95- naive CD8+ T cells expressing CXCR3 (TNR3+). The CDR3 sequence: CASSDRGKTGELFF.